Sequencing of this T cell receptor (beta chain) was carried out in a study of T cell responses to AZD1222 COVID-19 vaccine. Germline V gives CDR1 ENHRY, CDR2 SYGVKD. Trimming removed 2 bases from V and 2 bases from J, with 13 bases in between. The CDR3 covers 15 residues. Clones were sequenced by immunoSEQ multiplex PCR, and TCRdb holds only the in-frame ones, with some missing. There are 140,000 to 150,000 clones in the sample; roughly 90% occur only once, and 1.4% lies in the top ten. The receptor was derived from an adult in good health. Sequencing was performed on peripheral blood, taken on day 0 of AZD1222 vaccination. The chain has TRBV10-3 and TRBJ2-7; D gene unclear. The DNA of the CDR3 is TGTGCCATCAGTGAGGGGTCAGTCCTTACCTACGAGCAGTACTTC. It is translated as CAISEGSVLTYEQYF.